What follows are 21 T cell receptor beta chains derived from one specimen sequenced in a study of beta chain features in type 1 diabetes (dated by TCRdb to 2016 to 2018). Findings and caveats that apply to the study as a whole: In all four CD4+ subsets, TCRB CDR3 length was moderately but significantly shorter in type 1 diabetes patients.

Receptor amplification or capture employed the immunoSEQ multiplex PCR assay. All of the isolated RNA was reverse transcribed with the High Capacity cDNA Reverse Transcription Kit, so expressed TCRB transcripts were sequenced. Drawn from immuneACCESS, this table holds only the in-frame rearrangements with V and J called that TCRdb kept. Clones are partly lost; checked studies trace under half to an unresolved V gene and leave the rest unexplained. Recorded for this sample are about 27,000 clones; 56% of them occurred a single time. Roughly 1.5% of the sample goes to the ten largest clones. Their specific antigens are unknown. Specimen: Tregs from blood. Read against the paper, the sample's cell subset or site label means: regulatory CD4+ T cells. The receptors shown here come from a woman between 18 and 29 years old with type 1 diabetes.

The chain is built from TRBV28 and TRBJ2-1; D ambiguous. The germline V gene encodes CDR1 MDHEN and CDR2 SYDVKM. V lost 1 base to trimming and J lost 9 bases, with 7 bases between them. The CDR3 length is 12 residues. CDR3 loop: CASSLLVGEQFF. The CDR3 DNA is TGTGCCAGCAGTTTATTAGTCGGTGAGCAGTTCTTC.

A single count supports this clone. The chain is built from TRBV4-1 and TRBJ2-6; 8 nucleotides align to TRBD2. V lost 0 bases to trimming and J lost 1 base; unmatched junction nucleotides: 11. The germline V gene has CDR1 MGHRA and CDR2 YSYEKL. The CDR3 is made up of 20 amino acids. CDR3 sequence: CASSQELRAAGGSGANVLTF. Here the CDR3 DNA reads TGCGCCAGCAGCCAAGAGTTACGGGCGGCGGGAGGTTCTGGGGCCAACGTCCTGACTTTC.

V is TRBV6-1 and J is TRBJ2-7; weak D call: TRBD1 (6 bases). Germline lookup yields CDR1 MNHNS and CDR2 SASEGT. Trimming removed 7 bases from V and 2 bases from J, with 12 bases in between. CDR3 length: 13 residues. The CDR3 region has the DNA TGTGCCAGCACCCGAGGGACAACCTACGAGCAGTACGTC. Its protein product is CASTRGTTYEQYV.

This clone was seen only a few times. The CDR3 reads CSVVRGFTEAFF. CDR3 in DNA: TGCAGCGTTGTCAGGGGCTTTACTGAAGCTTTCTTT. The chain carries TRBV29-1 and TRBJ1-1; possible D gene TRBD1, 6 bases. Germline loops: CDR1 SQVTM, CDR2 ANQGSEA. V lost 4 bases and J 5 bases, leaving 11 bases between the germline ends. The CDR3 spans 12 residues.

The sample holds a few counts of this clone. The chain combines TRBV2 with TRBJ1-1, with D tentatively TRBD1 (6 bases). V was clipped by 5 bases and J by 7 bases, with 14 bases between them. Germline-derived CDR1 and CDR2 are SNHLY and FYNNEI. There are 13 residues in the CDR3. The CDR3 nucleotides are TGTGCCAGCAGTCTAGGATCAGGGGATGAAGCTTTCTTT. It is translated as CASSLGSGDEAFF. Variable domain in full (rest from reference TRBV2 and TRBJ1-1): EPEVTQTPSHQVTQMGQEVILRCVPISNHLYFYWYRQILGQKVEFLVSFYNNEISEKSEIFDDQFSVERPDGSNFTLKIRSTKLEDSAMYFCASSLGSGDEAFFGQGTRLTVV.

This clone was detected only a few times. This chain uses TRBV4-2 with TRBJ2-3; maybe TRBD1 (5 bases). Per germline, CDR1 LGHNA and CDR2 YNFKEQ. V was clipped by 0 bases and J by 2 bases, with 12 bases between them. CDR3 length equals 16 residues. The CDR3 sequence is CASSQESQGNTDTQYF. The CDR3 region has the DNA TGTGCCAGCAGCCAAGAGTCGCAGGGTAACACAGATACGCAGTATTTT.

In this sample, this clone turned up once. Distinct nucleotide sequences in the sample also encode this CDR3. The chain carries TRBV28 and TRBJ1-1, with TRBD1 matching over 11 bases. Germline V CDR1 and CDR2: MDHEN, SYDVKM. The CDR3 covers 15 residues. After removal of 6 bases from V and 5 bases from J, the junction contained 8 bases not matched to a gene. The CDR3 sequence is CASSPPGQGVTEAFF. CDR3 nucleotides: TGTGCCAGCAGCCCGCCGGGACAGGGGGTTACTGAAGCTTTCTTT. The full variable domain, its missing parts supplied by reference TRBV28 and TRBJ1-1, is DVKVTQSSRYLVKRTGEKVFLECVQDMDHENMFWYRQDPGLGLRLIYFSYDVKMKEKGDIPEGYSVSREKKERFSLILESASTNQTSMYLCASSPPGQGVTEAFFGQGTRLTVV.

This clone has a handful of counts. The V call is TRBV29-1, the J call TRBJ2-1, with D tentatively TRBD1 (6 bases). The CDR3 has 14 residues. V gave up 5 bases and J gave up 2 bases, with 13 bases separating them. Germline values: CDR1 SQVTM, CDR2 ANQGSEA. In DNA form, the CDR3 reads TGCAGCGTTCTAAGGACAGCTACCTACAATGAGCAGTTCTTC. Translation: CSVLRTATYNEQFF.

V is TRBV5-4 and J is TRBJ1-2; 8 bases fit TRBD1. V lost 0 bases, J lost 5 bases, and 3 bases stayed unmatched. The germline CDR1 and CDR2 sequences are SGHNT and YYREEE (reference sequence). The CDR3 extends over 14 amino acids. CDR3 sequence reads: CASSLGDRSYGYTF. The CDR3 DNA reads as TGTGCCAGCAGCTTGGGGGACAGGTCGTATGGCTACACCTTC.

CDR3 sequence reads: CASSLAGPSGANVLTF. In DNA, the CDR3 is TGTGCCAGCAGCTTGGCTGGGCCCTCTGGGGCCAACGTCCTGACTTTC. The chain joins TRBV5-4 to TRBJ2-6, with D hard to call. CDR1 is SGHNT, CDR2 YYREEE, per germline (reference sequence). The CDR3 extends over 16 amino acids. V was clipped by 0 bases and J by 0 bases, with 7 bases between them.

This clone showed up just a few times. The chain combines TRBV19 with TRBJ1-2; D is unresolved. Trimming stripped 6 bases from V and 0 bases from J, with 14 bases between. Germline-derived CDR1 and CDR2 are LNHDA and SQIVND (reference sequence). The CDR3 covers 15 residues. CDR3 sequence (DNA): TGTGCCAGTAGCGCCCTACTGACAACTAACTATGGCTACACCTTC. This gives the protein CASSALLTTNYGYTF.

The genes are TRBV5-1 and TRBJ1-6; D is undetermined. There are 13 residues in the CDR3. V was cut by 4 bases and J by 8 bases, with 10 bases left in between. Germline V gives CDR1 SGHRS, CDR2 YFSETQ. CDR3 sequence reads: CASSLGGYSPLHF. The CDR3 bases are TGCGCCAGCAGCCTAGGAGGGTATTCACCCCTCCACTTT.

CDR3 sequence (DNA): TGTGCCAGCACGGGGGACACTGAAGCTTTCTTT. Amino acid sequence: CASTGDTEAFF. J is TRBJ1-1 and V is TRBV6-1, with TRBD1 as a possible D gene (5 bases). V shed 7 bases and J shed 3 bases, with 6 bases lying between them. Germline V lookup: CDR1 MNHNS, CDR2 SASEGT. The CDR3 extends over 11 amino acids.

This clone was seen only a few times. This chain links TRBV4-1 with TRBJ1-4, with TRBD1 matching over 9 bases. The V segment lost 4 bases and the J segment 10 bases; nucleotides outside the gene matches: 13. The CDR3 loop spans 16 amino acids. The germline V gene encodes CDR1 MGHRA and CDR2 YSYEKL. The CDR3 region has the DNA TGCGCCAGCAGCCGTACATTGGGACAGGGAGTGGCAAAACTGTTTTTT. It encodes CASSRTLGQGVAKLFF.

This chain uses TRBV5-1 with TRBJ2-2; TRBD2 matches at 7 bases. CDR1 and CDR2 (germline): SGHRS, YFSETQ. The CDR3 is made up of 17 amino acids. Unmatched junction bases numbered 16, after V lost 7 bases and J lost 4 bases. The CDR3 sequence: CASSAPGEGIGTGELFF. The DNA for the CDR3 is TGCGCCAGCTCTGCCCCCGGGGAGGGAATAGGCACCGGGGAGCTGTTTTTT.

The chain employs TRBV11-1 and TRBJ2-7; D may be TRBD2 (6 bases). Looked up from germline, CDR1 is SGHAT and CDR2 is FQDESV (reference sequence). V was clipped by 3 bases and J by 3 bases, with 18 bases between them. There are 16 residues in the CDR3. CDR3 nucleotide sequence: TGTGCCAGCAGCTTCTCCTTTCTAGCGAAAGACTACGAGCAGTACTTC. Residues: CASSFSFLAKDYEQYF.

The V call is TRBV19, the J call TRBJ2-1; D is perhaps TRBD2 (6 bases). The germline V gene has CDR1 LNHDA and CDR2 SQIVND (reference sequence). This CDR3 spans 14 amino acids. The germline V and J ends were trimmed by 5 bases and 7 bases, with 15 bases remaining between them. CDR3 nucleotides: TGTGCCAGTAGTCCCGGGCTCAGCGGGAATGAGCAGTTCTTC. Protein sequence: CASSPGLSGNEQFF.

This chain connects TRBV5-1 to TRBJ1-1, with 10 bases lining up with TRBD1. The V gene's germline CDR1 is SGHRS and CDR2 YFSETQ. The V and J ends lost 4 bases and 7 bases, in that order; junction bases with no gene match: 10. The CDR3 contains 15 residues. As DNA, the CDR3 is TGCGCCAGCAGCCGTACCGGGACAGGGGAGAGTGAAGCTTTCTTT. It specifies CASSRTGTGESEAFF.

This chain's CDR3 is CASSLSSDSYEQYF. In nucleotides, the CDR3 is TGTGCCAGCAGCCTCTCCTCGGACAGTTACGAGCAGTACTTC. The J gene is TRBJ2-7, the V gene TRBV7-9; maybe TRBD1 (6 bases). V was cut by 5 bases and J by 4 bases, with 15 bases left in between. Germline V gene lookup returns CDR1 SEHNR and CDR2 FQNEAQ (reference sequence). CDR3 length: 14 residues.

The chain combines TRBV30 with TRBJ1-4, with 8 bases aligning to TRBD1. From germline, CDR1 is GTSNPN and CDR2 SVGIG (reference sequence). The trim removed 0 bases at V and 7 bases at J, leaving 7 bases unmatched. The CDR3 spans 15 residues. The CDR3 protein is CAWSVRGQGAEKLFF. In DNA form, the CDR3 reads TGTGCCTGGAGTGTACGCGGACAGGGTGCTGAAAAACTGTTTTTT.

The rearrangement joins TRBV5-1 to TRBJ1-2, with D unclear. The length of the CDR3 is 14 residues. The V gene's germline CDR1 is SGHRS and CDR2 YFSETQ. Deletions cut 4 bases from V and 4 bases from J, with 14 bases between. Here the CDR3 DNA reads TGCGCCAGCAGCCCCTTAACAGCCGCCTATGGCTACACCTTC. Encoded protein: CASSPLTAAYGYTF.